Below, one T cell receptor (beta chain) is given with its context. The sample comes from a study of blood T cell repertoires in COVID-19. TCRdb's copy holds only in-frame clones and misses some; the assay was immunoSEQ multiplex PCR. The sample consists of roughly 150,000 clones, around 84% of them appearing once. CDR1 and CDR2 (germline): LNHDA, SQIVND (reference sequence). Trimming stripped 3 bases from V and 8 bases from J, with 17 bases between. This CDR3 is 16 amino acids long. Sequenced: peripheral blood. The TCR sequence derives from an elderly woman with COVID-19, enrolled during active disease. J is TRBJ2-6 and V is TRBV19, with D tentatively TRBD1 (5 bases). CDR3 DNA: TGTGCCAGTAGTATTGAAACAGGTCTACGTACCAACGTCCTGACTTTC. Amino acids: CASSIETGLRTNVLTF.